The rows below give T cell receptor beta chains drawn from one sample of a study of blood T cell repertoires in COVID-19. Produced via immunoSEQ multiplex PCR; TCRdb's table is partial and in-frame only. Here the sample spans about 340,000 clones, around 88% being singletons. Sequenced material: peripheral blood. The source is a woman aged 55 to 70 with COVID-19, enrolled during active disease. Both conserved end residues are part of each CDR3. Each record gives: D gene, clone size, J gene, V gene, CDR3 DNA, CDR3 protein. D genes are given only for firm matches. Only some rows state a clone size, as once, few, many or a class for expanded clones.

d_call: -; clone_size: once; j_call: TRBJ1-1; v_call: TRBV7-3; cdr3_nt: TGTGCCAGCAGCTTAAATATCCGATCAGAAATGAACACTGAAGCTTTCTTT; cdr3_aa: CASSLNIRSEMNTEAFF
d_call: -; clone_size: -; j_call: TRBJ2-3; v_call: TRBV30; cdr3_nt: TGTGCCTGGTCTTCTAGCGACTACACAGATACGCAGTATTTT; cdr3_aa: CAWSSSDYTDTQYF
d_call: -; clone_size: -; j_call: TRBJ2-7; v_call: TRBV5-6; cdr3_nt: TGTGCCAGCAGCTTTAGGCCGGGACAAGATTACGAGCAGTACTTC; cdr3_aa: CASSFRPGQDYEQYF
d_call: -; clone_size: -; j_call: TRBJ1-5; v_call: TRBV7-2; cdr3_nt: TGTGCCAGCAGCTTAGTAGGGGCCAACAATCAGCCCCAGCATTTT; cdr3_aa: CASSLVGANNQPQHF
d_call: TRBD1; clone_size: -; j_call: TRBJ2-7; v_call: TRBV7-6; cdr3_nt: TGTGCCAGCAGCTTAGCGGGGACAGGGGCTTTCGAGCAGTACTTC; cdr3_aa: CASSLAGTGAFEQYF
d_call: -; clone_size: -; j_call: TRBJ1-1; v_call: TRBV15; cdr3_nt: TGTGCCACCAGCCCTGCCCCGGGACACCGGCCGGGGAATCGGGCTTTCTTT; cdr3_aa: CATSPAPGHRPGNRAFF
d_call: TRBD2; clone_size: few; j_call: TRBJ2-5; v_call: TRBV5-1; cdr3_nt: TGCGCCAGCAGCTTGGCCGGGGGGGAGACCCAGTACTTC; cdr3_aa: CASSLAGGETQYF
d_call: -; clone_size: once; j_call: TRBJ2-1; v_call: TRBV7-7; cdr3_nt: TGTGCCAGCAGCCCGGGGGATAGCTCCTACAATGAGCAGTTCTTC; cdr3_aa: CASSPGDSSYNEQFF
d_call: -; clone_size: -; j_call: TRBJ2-3; v_call: TRBV5-6; cdr3_nt: TGTGCCAGCAGCCCTCACTTATCGGCAGATACGCAGTATTTT; cdr3_aa: CASSPHLSADTQYF
d_call: TRBD1; clone_size: few; j_call: TRBJ2-3; v_call: TRBV5-1; cdr3_nt: TGCGCCAGCAGCTTGGGACAGGGAAAGGATACGCAGTATTTT; cdr3_aa: CASSLGQGKDTQYF
d_call: -; clone_size: -; j_call: TRBJ1-1; v_call: TRBV5-1; cdr3_nt: TGCGCCAGCAGCTTAACTTCGGGGAACACTGAAGCTTTCTTT; cdr3_aa: CASSLTSGNTEAFF
d_call: TRBD2; clone_size: -; j_call: TRBJ2-1; v_call: TRBV30; cdr3_nt: TGTGCCTGGCGGGGGGTGAGCTCCTACAATGAGCAGTTCTTC; cdr3_aa: CAWRGVSSYNEQFF
d_call: -; clone_size: -; j_call: TRBJ2-7; v_call: TRBV10-1; cdr3_nt: TGCGCCAGCAGTGAGTCCGACAGCTACTACGAGCAGTACTTC; cdr3_aa: CASSESDSYYEQYF
d_call: TRBD1; clone_size: -; j_call: TRBJ1-4; v_call: TRBV9; cdr3_nt: TGTGCCAGCAGCGTAGACGCCGGGACAGGGAGGCACAAACTGTTTTTT; cdr3_aa: CASSVDAGTGRHKLFF
d_call: TRBD1; clone_size: -; j_call: TRBJ1-2; v_call: TRBV9; cdr3_nt: TGTGCCAGCAGCGTAGGGACAGGGACTATGAGCTACACCTTC; cdr3_aa: CASSVGTGTMSYTF
d_call: -; clone_size: -; j_call: TRBJ2-5; v_call: TRBV30; cdr3_nt: TGTGCCTGGAGAAGAGGGGAGACCCAGTACTTC; cdr3_aa: CAWRRGETQYF
d_call: -; clone_size: -; j_call: TRBJ1-5; v_call: TRBV19; cdr3_nt: TGTGCCAGTAGTATTTTTTTGGGGCATCAGCCCCAGCATTTT; cdr3_aa: CASSIFLGHQPQHF
d_call: -; clone_size: -; j_call: TRBJ2-2; v_call: TRBV5-6; cdr3_nt: TGTGCCAGCAGCCCCGTCGCGAACACCGGGGAGCTGTTTTTT; cdr3_aa: CASSPVANTGELFF
d_call: TRBD1; clone_size: once; j_call: TRBJ1-2; v_call: TRBV2; cdr3_nt: TGTGCCAGCAGTGAAGGGCAGGGGGCCCTCTATGGCTACACCTTC; cdr3_aa: CASSEGQGALYGYTF
d_call: -; clone_size: -; j_call: TRBJ2-3; v_call: TRBV10-3; cdr3_nt: TGTGCCATCAGTGATCACAGGGTAAACACAGATACGCAGTATTTT; cdr3_aa: CAISDHRVNTDTQYF
d_call: -; clone_size: few; j_call: TRBJ1-1; v_call: TRBV11-2; cdr3_nt: TGTGCCAGCAGCTCGAGGCTCGGCGAGTGGACTGAAGCTTTCTTT; cdr3_aa: CASSSRLGEWTEAFF
d_call: -; clone_size: once; j_call: TRBJ1-4; v_call: TRBV19; cdr3_nt: TGTGCCAGTAACCTCGGAGGGGAAAAACTGTTTTTT; cdr3_aa: CASNLGGEKLFF
d_call: -; clone_size: once; j_call: TRBJ1-2; v_call: TRBV4-2; cdr3_nt: TGTGCCAGCAGCCAAGGTTTTGGGCAGGGCGCTGGCTACACCTTC; cdr3_aa: CASSQGFGQGAGYTF
d_call: -; clone_size: -; j_call: TRBJ2-7; v_call: TRBV6-5; cdr3_nt: TGTGCCAGCAGGGACAGATACTACGAGCAGTACTTC; cdr3_aa: CASRDRYYEQYF
d_call: TRBD2; clone_size: -; j_call: TRBJ2-5; v_call: TRBV11-1; cdr3_nt: TGTGCCAGCAGCCTTGGACTAGCGGGGGAAGAGACCCAGTACTTC; cdr3_aa: CASSLGLAGEETQYF
d_call: TRBD1; clone_size: -; j_call: TRBJ2-3; v_call: TRBV4-3; cdr3_nt: TGCGCCAGCAGCCAAGCTTTGCGACAGGGGGCCCCAGATACGCAGTATTTT; cdr3_aa: CASSQALRQGAPDTQYF
d_call: TRBD2; clone_size: once; j_call: TRBJ2-3; v_call: TRBV30; cdr3_nt: TGTGCCTGGAGTGTGCCAGCGGGGGGCCCAGATACGCAGTATTTT; cdr3_aa: CAWSVPAGGPDTQYF
d_call: -; clone_size: -; j_call: TRBJ1-1; v_call: TRBV5-6; cdr3_nt: TGTGCCAGCAGCTTGGCTGGGGGCAGGACTGAAGCTTTCTTT; cdr3_aa: CASSLAGGRTEAFF
d_call: TRBD1; clone_size: -; j_call: TRBJ1-2; v_call: TRBV19; cdr3_nt: TGTGCCAGTATTTCTCTGGACAGGGGGCAAAATGGCTACACCTTC; cdr3_aa: CASISLDRGQNGYTF
d_call: TRBD2; clone_size: -; j_call: TRBJ2-2; v_call: TRBV5-6; cdr3_nt: TGTGCCAGCAGCCTCACTAGCGGGGGGACCGGGGAGCTGTTTTTT; cdr3_aa: CASSLTSGGTGELFF
d_call: -; clone_size: -; j_call: TRBJ2-6; v_call: TRBV18; cdr3_nt: TGTGCCAGCTCCCTCAGCTCTGGGGCCAACGTCCTGACTTTC; cdr3_aa: CASSLSSGANVLTF
d_call: TRBD2; clone_size: -; j_call: TRBJ2-3; v_call: TRBV15; cdr3_nt: TGTGCCACCAGCAGAGATCCCCGGGGGGGCCACTCAGATACGCAGTATTTT; cdr3_aa: CATSRDPRGGHSDTQYF
d_call: -; clone_size: -; j_call: TRBJ1-2; v_call: TRBV30; cdr3_nt: TGTGCCTGGAGTCTATCTTATGGCTACACCTTC; cdr3_aa: CAWSLSYGYTF
d_call: -; clone_size: -; j_call: TRBJ1-3; v_call: TRBV7-9; cdr3_nt: TGTGCCAGCAGCCCACGGCGGGCCGAGGACGGAAACACCATATATTTT; cdr3_aa: CASSPRRAEDGNTIYF
d_call: TRBD1; clone_size: -; j_call: TRBJ1-2; v_call: TRBV7-8; cdr3_nt: TGTGCCAGCAGCTTACTCGGGACAGGCCCTAACTATGGCTACACCTTC; cdr3_aa: CASSLLGTGPNYGYTF
d_call: TRBD2; clone_size: -; j_call: TRBJ2-7; v_call: TRBV5-1; cdr3_nt: TGCGCCAGCAGCTTTGTGGGTAGCGGGGGCAACGAGCAGTACTTC; cdr3_aa: CASSFVGSGGNEQYF
d_call: -; clone_size: once; j_call: TRBJ2-3; v_call: TRBV29-1; cdr3_nt: TGCAGCGTTGAGAGGGACACAGATACGCAGTATTTT; cdr3_aa: CSVERDTDTQYF
d_call: TRBD1; clone_size: -; j_call: TRBJ1-2; v_call: TRBV6-5; cdr3_nt: TGTGCCAGCAGTTACTCGGGACAGGGTAACTATGGCTACACCTTC; cdr3_aa: CASSYSGQGNYGYTF
d_call: -; clone_size: few; j_call: TRBJ2-5; v_call: TRBV6-1; cdr3_nt: TGTGCCAGCAGTGAACAGGGAACCGCTCAAGAGACCCAGTACTTC; cdr3_aa: CASSEQGTAQETQYF
d_call: -; clone_size: -; j_call: TRBJ1-2; v_call: TRBV6-5; cdr3_nt: -; cdr3_aa: CASSSSGPGDGYTF
d_call: TRBD1; clone_size: -; j_call: TRBJ1-4; v_call: TRBV30; cdr3_nt: TGTGCCTCCTCCGAAAGGGGGCAGGTAAAACTGTTTTTT; cdr3_aa: CASSERGQVKLFF
d_call: TRBD1; clone_size: -; j_call: TRBJ2-1; v_call: TRBV5-1; cdr3_nt: TGCGCCAGCAGCTTAGTAACCGTGTGGGGACAGGGATTTTATGATGAGCAGTTCTTC; cdr3_aa: CASSLVTVWGQGFYDEQFF
d_call: TRBD2; clone_size: -; j_call: TRBJ2-3; v_call: TRBV4-2; cdr3_nt: TGTGCCAGCAGTCGAGCGGGGGGGACTAGCACAGATACGCAGTATTTT; cdr3_aa: CASSRAGGTSTDTQYF
d_call: -; clone_size: -; j_call: TRBJ2-5; v_call: TRBV29-1; cdr3_nt: TGCAGCGCTACTGACAGACAAGAGACCCAGTACTTC; cdr3_aa: CSATDRQETQYF
d_call: TRBD2; clone_size: few; j_call: TRBJ2-1; v_call: TRBV10-3; cdr3_nt: TGTGCCATCAGCCCTGGGACTAGCGATGAGCAGTTCTTC; cdr3_aa: CAISPGTSDEQFF
d_call: -; clone_size: -; j_call: TRBJ2-4; v_call: TRBV30; cdr3_nt: TGTGCCTGGAGCGGGGGGCTGGGCAAAAACATTCAGTACTTC; cdr3_aa: CAWSGGLGKNIQYF
d_call: TRBD1; clone_size: -; j_call: TRBJ2-7; v_call: TRBV4-2; cdr3_nt: TGTGCCAGCAGCCTCGACAGGGGGCGGCACTACGAGCAGTACTTC; cdr3_aa: CASSLDRGRHYEQYF
d_call: -; clone_size: -; j_call: TRBJ1-4; v_call: TRBV5-4; cdr3_nt: TGTGCCAGCAGCTTGGGCGGGTCTAATGAAAAACTGTTTTTT; cdr3_aa: CASSLGGSNEKLFF
d_call: -; clone_size: -; j_call: TRBJ2-2; v_call: TRBV7-9; cdr3_nt: TGTGCCAGCAGCTTCGGAGAGGAGCTGTTTTTT; cdr3_aa: CASSFGEELFF
d_call: TRBD2; clone_size: once; j_call: TRBJ2-2; v_call: TRBV5-1; cdr3_nt: TGCGCCAGCAGGGGACTAGCGAACGCCGGGGAGCTGTTTTTT; cdr3_aa: CASRGLANAGELFF
d_call: -; clone_size: -; j_call: TRBJ2-2; v_call: TRBV5-1; cdr3_nt: TGCGCCAGCAGCTGGGACTTCACCGGGGAGCTGTTTTTT; cdr3_aa: CASSWDFTGELFF
d_call: TRBD1; clone_size: -; j_call: TRBJ1-2; v_call: TRBV7-2; cdr3_nt: TGTGCCAGCAGCTTAGCCGGGACAGGCCTCTATGGCTACACCTTC; cdr3_aa: CASSLAGTGLYGYTF
d_call: -; clone_size: -; j_call: TRBJ2-2; v_call: TRBV19; cdr3_nt: TGTGCCAGTCTCAAGACTCTAAACACCGGGGAGCTGTTTTTT; cdr3_aa: CASLKTLNTGELFF